Included here is one T cell receptor beta chain sequence, with context. The data derive from a study of cytomegalovirus exposure and HLA in healthy donors. Germline V CDR1 and CDR2: MDHEN, SYDVKM. V dropped 4 bases and J dropped 4; count of bases not matched to a gene: 13. The CDR3 sequence is 20 residues long. Some clones are missing from TCRdb's copy, which holds only in-frame ones; the method was immunoSEQ multiplex PCR. The sample includes roughly 60,000 clones, 90% to 97% of them seen just once. It was the roughly 120-subject validation cohort, separate from the approximately 620-subject first cohort, to which the donors belonged.

Sequences were obtained from PBMCs. This sequence originates from a young woman in good health and CMV-seronegative. The V and J genes are TRBV28 and TRBJ2-2, with 15 positions matching TRBD2. The CDR3 region is CASSSRTSGRVDRFTGELFF. As DNA, the CDR3 is TGTGCCAGCAGTTCAAGGACTAGCGGGAGGGTCGATCGTTTCACCGGGGAGCTGTTTTTT.